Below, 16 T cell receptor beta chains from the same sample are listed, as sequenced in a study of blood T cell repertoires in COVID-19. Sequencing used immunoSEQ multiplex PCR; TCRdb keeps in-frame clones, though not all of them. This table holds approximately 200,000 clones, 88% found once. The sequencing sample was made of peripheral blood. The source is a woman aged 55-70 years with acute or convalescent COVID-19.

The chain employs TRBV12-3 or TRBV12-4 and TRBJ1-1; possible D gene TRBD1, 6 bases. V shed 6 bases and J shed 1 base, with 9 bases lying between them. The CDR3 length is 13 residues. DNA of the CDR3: TGTGCCAGCAGCTGGGACAAGAACACTGAAGCTTTCTTT. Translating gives CASSWDKNTEAFF.

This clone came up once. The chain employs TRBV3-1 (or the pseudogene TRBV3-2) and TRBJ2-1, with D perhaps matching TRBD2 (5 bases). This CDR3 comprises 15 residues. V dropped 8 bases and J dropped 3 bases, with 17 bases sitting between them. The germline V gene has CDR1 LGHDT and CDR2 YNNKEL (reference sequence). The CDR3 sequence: CASASLGRNYNEQFF. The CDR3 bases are TGTGCCAGCGCGTCACTAGGACGCAACTACAATGAGCAGTTCTTC.

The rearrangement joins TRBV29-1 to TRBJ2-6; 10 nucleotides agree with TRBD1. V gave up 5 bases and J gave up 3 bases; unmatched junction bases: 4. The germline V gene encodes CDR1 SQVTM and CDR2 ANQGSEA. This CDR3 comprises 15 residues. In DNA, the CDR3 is TGCAGCGTTCGACAGGGGGCTTATGGGGCCAACGTCCTGACTTTC. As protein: CSVRQGAYGANVLTF. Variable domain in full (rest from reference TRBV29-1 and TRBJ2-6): SAVISQKPSRDICQRGTSLTIQCQVDSQVTMMFWYRQQPGQSLTLIATANQGSEATYESGFVIDKFPISRPNLTFSTLTVSNMSPEDSSIYLCSVRQGAYGANVLTFGAGSRLTVL.

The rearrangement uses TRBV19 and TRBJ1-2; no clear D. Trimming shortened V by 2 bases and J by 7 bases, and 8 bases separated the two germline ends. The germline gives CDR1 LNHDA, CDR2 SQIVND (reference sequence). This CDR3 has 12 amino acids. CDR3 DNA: TGTGCCAGTAGTATACGGGAGGGTGGCTACACCTTC. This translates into CASSIREGGYTF.

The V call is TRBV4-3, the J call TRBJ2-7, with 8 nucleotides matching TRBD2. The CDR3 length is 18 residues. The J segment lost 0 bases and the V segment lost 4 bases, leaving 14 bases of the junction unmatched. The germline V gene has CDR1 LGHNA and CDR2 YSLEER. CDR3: CASSPQWAGGSSSYEQYF. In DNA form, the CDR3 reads TGCGCCAGCAGCCCTCAATGGGCGGGAGGTTCTAGCTCCTACGAGCAGTACTTC.

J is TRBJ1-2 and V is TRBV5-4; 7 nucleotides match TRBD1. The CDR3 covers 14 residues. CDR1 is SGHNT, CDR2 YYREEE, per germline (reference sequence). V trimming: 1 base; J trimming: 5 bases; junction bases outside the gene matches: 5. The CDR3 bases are TGTGCCAGCAGCTTGCCAGGGGGGAGGTATGGCTACACCTTC. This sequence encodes CASSLPGGRYGYTF.

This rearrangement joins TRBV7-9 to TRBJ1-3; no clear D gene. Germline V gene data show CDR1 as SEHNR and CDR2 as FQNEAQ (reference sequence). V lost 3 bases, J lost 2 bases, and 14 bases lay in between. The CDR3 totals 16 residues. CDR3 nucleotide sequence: TGTGCCAGCAGCTTTCGAGGCTACGAACCTGGAAACACCATATATTTT. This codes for CASSFRGYEPGNTIYF. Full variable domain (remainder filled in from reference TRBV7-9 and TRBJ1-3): DTGVSQNPRHKITKRGQNVTFRCDPISEHNRLYWYRQTLGQGPEFLTYFQNEAQLEKSRLLSDRFSAERPKGSFSTLEIQRTEQGDSAMYLCASSFRGYEPGNTIYFGEGSWLTVV.

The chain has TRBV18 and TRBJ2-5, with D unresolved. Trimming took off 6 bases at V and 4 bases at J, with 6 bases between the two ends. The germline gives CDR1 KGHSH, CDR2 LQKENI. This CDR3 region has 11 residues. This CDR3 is CASSAGETQYF. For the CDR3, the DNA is TGTGCCAGCTCCGCCGGAGAGACCCAGTACTTC.

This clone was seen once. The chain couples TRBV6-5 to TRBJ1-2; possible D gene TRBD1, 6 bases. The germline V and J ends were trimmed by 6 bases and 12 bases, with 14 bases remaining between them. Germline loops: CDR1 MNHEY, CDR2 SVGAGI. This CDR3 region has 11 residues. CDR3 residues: CASRGGRSNTF. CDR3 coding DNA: TGTGCCAGCAGAGGGGGAAGAAGCAACACCTTC.

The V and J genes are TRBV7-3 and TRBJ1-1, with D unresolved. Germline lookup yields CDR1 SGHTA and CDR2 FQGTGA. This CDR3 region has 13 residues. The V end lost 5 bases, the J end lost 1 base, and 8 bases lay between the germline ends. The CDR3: CASSAQQNTEAFF. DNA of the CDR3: TGTGCCAGCAGCGCACAGCAGAACACTGAAGCTTTCTTT.

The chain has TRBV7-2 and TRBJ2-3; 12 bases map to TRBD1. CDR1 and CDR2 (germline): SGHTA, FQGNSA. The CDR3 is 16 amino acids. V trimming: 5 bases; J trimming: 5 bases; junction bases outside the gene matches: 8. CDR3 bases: TGTGCCAGCAGCCTGATGGGACAGGGGGCGGGAGATACGCAGTATTTT. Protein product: CASSLMGQGAGDTQYF.

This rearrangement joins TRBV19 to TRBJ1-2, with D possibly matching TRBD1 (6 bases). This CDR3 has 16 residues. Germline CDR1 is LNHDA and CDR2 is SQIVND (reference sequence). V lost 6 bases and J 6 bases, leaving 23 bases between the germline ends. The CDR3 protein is CASRSRTGRGNDGYTF. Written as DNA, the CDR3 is TGTGCCAGTAGAAGTAGGACGGGCAGGGGAAATGATGGCTACACCTTC. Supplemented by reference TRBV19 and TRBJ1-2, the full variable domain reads DGGITQSPKYLFRKEGQNVTLSCEQNLNHDAMYWYRQDPGQGLRLIYYSQIVNDFQKGDIAEGYSVSREKKESFPLTVTSAQKNPTAFYLCASRSRTGRGNDGYTFGSGTRLTVV.

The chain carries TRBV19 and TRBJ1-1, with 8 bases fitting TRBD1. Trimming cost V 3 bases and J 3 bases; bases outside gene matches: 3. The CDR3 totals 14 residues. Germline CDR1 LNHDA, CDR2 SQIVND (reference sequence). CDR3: CASSMTGEDTEAFF. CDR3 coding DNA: TGTGCCAGTAGTATGACAGGGGAGGACACTGAAGCTTTCTTT.

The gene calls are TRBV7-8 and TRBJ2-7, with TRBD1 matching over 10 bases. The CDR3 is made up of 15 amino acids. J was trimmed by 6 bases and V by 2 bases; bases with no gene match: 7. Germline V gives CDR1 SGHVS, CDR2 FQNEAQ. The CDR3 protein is CASSLRPDRGAEQYF. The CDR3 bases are TGTGCCAGCAGCTTAAGGCCGGACAGGGGGGCCGAGCAGTACTTC. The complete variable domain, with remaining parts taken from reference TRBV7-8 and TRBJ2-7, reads GAGVSQSPRYKVAKRGQDVALRCDPISGHVSLFWYQQALGQGPEFLTYFQNEAQLDKSGLPSDRFFAERPEGSVSTLKIQRTQQEDSAVYLCASSLRPDRGAEQYFGPGTRLTVT.

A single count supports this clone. For the CDR3, the DNA is TGTGCTAGTGGTTTGGGTACCGGGACAGGGAATGAAAAACTGTTTTTT. This gives the protein CASGLGTGTGNEKLFF. This chain connects TRBV12-5 to TRBJ1-4; 9 nucleotides agree with TRBD1. Trimming cost V 1 base and J 5 bases; bases outside gene matches: 5. Germline V gives CDR1 LGHNT, CDR2 FRNRAP. The CDR3 has 16 residues. Full variable domain (remainder filled in from reference TRBV12-5 and TRBJ1-4): DARVTQTPRHKVTEMGQEVTMRCQPILGHNTVFWYRQTMMQGLELLAYFRNRAPLDDSGMPKDRFSAEMPDATLATLKIQPSEPRDSAVYFCASGLGTGTGNEKLFFGSGTQLSVL.

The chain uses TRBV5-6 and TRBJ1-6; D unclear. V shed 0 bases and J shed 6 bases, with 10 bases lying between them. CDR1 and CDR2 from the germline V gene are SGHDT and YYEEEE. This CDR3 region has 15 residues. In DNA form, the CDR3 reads TGTGCCAGCAGCTTGGTCGGGGAAGTTAATTCACCCCTCCACTTT. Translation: CASSLVGEVNSPLHF. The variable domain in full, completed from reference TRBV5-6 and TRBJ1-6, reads DAGVTQSPTHLIKTRGQQVTLRCSPKSGHDTVSWYQQALGQGPQFIFQYYEEEERQRGNFPDRFSGHQFPNYSSELNVNALLLGDSALYLCASSLVGEVNSPLHFGNGTRLTVT.